This TCR beta chain comes out of a study of blood T cell repertoires in COVID-19 (dated by TCRdb to the early 2020s). Background on the whole study: Collaborator samples came from the United States, Italy and Spain and covered acute and convalescent phases of COVID-19. The material from the prospective study consisted of cDNA or gDNA derived from T cells, B-cell-depleted T cells, or PBMCs. The dataset comprised deeply sampled blood TCRbeta repertoires from subjects exposed to, actively infected with, or recovered from COVID-19. The repertoires were made available in a free public database intended to serve as a resource for research on the immune response to SARS-CoV-2. The samples were drawn from the first 160 participants of the ongoing ImmuneRACE study and from some 1,300 subjects provided by 6 global collaborators. The sample metadata nearly always contained a de-identified subject ID, COVID-19 status, age in years and sex. HLA class I and class II types, where available, came from metadata supplied by the sample provider rather than from assay-based typing. The research as a whole found: Clinical and demographic metadata were provided uncurated, with the amount varying by source and participant.

TCRbeta CDR3 regions were amplified from genomic DNA by means of the immunoSEQ Assay, a bias-controlled multiplex PCR. Turning to the authors' computational methods: Nucleated cell counts per sample were estimated from amplification of reference gene primers within the assay. To quantify the absolute abundance of each unique TCRbeta CDR3 rearrangement, sequence reads were collapsed and filtered. Productive Simpson clonality was computed per sample as the square root of Simpson's diversity index over productive rearrangements. TCRdb holds this immuneACCESS table with in-frame rearrangements only. Some clones are missing; in checked studies, unresolved V genes explain under half, and the rest has no known cause. The DNA was the basis for D and trimming; V, J and clone size are from that table. The sample data list around 340,000 clones, and 89% of these were observed just once. Over 3.5% of the sample is held by the ten biggest clonotypes.

One collaborating source in Seattle enrolled patients during active infection and followed them longitudinally through the course of disease. Each collaborating institution followed its own protocols to collect whole blood in K2EDTA tubes. For TCRbeta analysis, collaborators shipped samples as frozen whole blood, isolated PBMCs, or DNA extracted from either of those sample types. A note on this clone: The antigen it recognizes is unknown. Qualities for individual bases were not recorded, and no much larger clone is one base off.

The source is a woman aged 60-75 years with COVID-19, enrolled during active disease. The material sequenced was peripheral blood.

The nucleotide sequence is given as TGTGCCAGCAGTCGACAGAGGCAAGAGACCCAGTACTTC. The translation is CASSRQRQETQYF. This receptor chain uses TRBV6-5 and TRBJ2-5; the D region possibly corresponds to TRBD1 (5 bases align). The germline V gene gives CDR1 as MNHEY and CDR2 as SVGAGI. The cysteine opens and the phenylalanine closes a CDR3 of 13 amino acids. Of the read, only the CDR3 DNA is kept; its 39 bases are in frame from base 1. Trimming removed 5 bases from V and 2 bases from J, leaving 9 bases between the germline ends.